The following is a TCR beta chain sequence with its context. TCRdb's table, derived via immunoSEQ multiplex PCR, lists solely in-frame clones and lacks some. The table includes more than 250,000 clones, around 88% detected once. This sample is drawn from a study of blood T cell repertoires in COVID-19. The ends lost 6 bases at V and 15 bases at J; junction bases unmatched: 16. The CDR3 is 15 residues long. Germline lookup yields CDR1 KGHSH and CDR2 LQKENI. This sequence joins TRBV18 and TRBJ1-6; TRBD1 agrees at 8 bases. The TCR was taken from a woman aged 35 to 49 who had recovered from COVID-19. The sequencing sample was made of PBMCs or T cells enriched from blood (not recorded which). The CDR3 loop reads CASSVGQGSLQLLHF. As DNA, the CDR3 is TGTGCCAGCTCCGTCGGACAGGGATCCCTTCAACTCCTCCACTTT.